This T cell receptor (beta chain) was observed in a study of shared clonotypes between healthy human individuals. Study-level information: A couple of women and a few men aged 18 to 49 made up the donors. Used for every donor were three CD4 naive, three CD4 memory, two CD8 naive and one CD8 memory plate.

Germline CDR1 is MNHEY and CDR2 is SMNVEV (reference sequence). The CDR3 has 11 amino acids. Trimming took 6 bases from V and 6 from J, leaving 7 bases between them. Study outcomes and limitations: Only blood was sampled, and tissue TCR repertoires likely differ from blood ones. An anticipated effect of sequencing depth on clonotype sharing among donors was recognized.

TCRdb keeps only in-frame clones here, not all; method: immunoSEQ multiplex PCR. This sample has about 2 million clones, with just under 95% found just once. Naive CD8 isolation took CD45RO-negative cells positively selected for CCR7 and excluded terminally differentiated effector memory CD45RA+ cells. This clone was counted once. Its antigen is undetermined. Sequences were obtained from naive CD8+ T cells sorted from blood. This TCR came from a man younger than 35 in good health. The chain uses TRBV27 and TRBJ2-3; no clear D. CDR3 residues: CASRDGDTQYF. The CDR3 bases are TGTGCCAGCAGGGACGGTGATACGCAGTATTTT.